The 21 T cell receptor beta chains below were found in one sample sequenced in a study of blood T cell repertoires in COVID-19 (TCRdb year 2020). The method was the immunoSEQ multiplex PCR assay. TCRdb re-hosts the immuneACCESS table, in-frame sequences only. Its copies lack some clones; in the studies checked, an unresolved V gene accounts for under half of them, and the cause for the rest is not known. This sample gives around 300,000 clones in total; 70% to 90% of them show up just once. The top ten clonotypes cover approximately 4% of the sample. The sequencing input was peripheral blood. The receptor set was obtained from a woman in her forties or fifties with active or convalescent COVID-19.

V usage is TRBV30 and J usage is TRBJ1-1; TRBD1 might be the D (5 bases). V lost 4 bases and J lost 1, with 10 bases in between. The germline gives CDR1 GTSNPN, CDR2 SVGIG (reference sequence). The CDR3 sequence is 13 residues long. For the CDR3, the DNA is TGTGCCTGGATTACAAGGGGGAACACTGAAGCTTTCTTT. Protein sequence: CAWITRGNTEAFF.

The rearrangement joins TRBV27 to TRBJ2-2; 7 bases map to TRBD2. V trimming: 0 bases; J trimming: 6 bases; junction bases outside the gene matches: 1. Germline V gives CDR1 MNHEY, CDR2 SMNVEV (reference sequence). The CDR3 totals 14 residues. The CDR3 coding sequence is TGTGCCAGCAGTTTATCTGCGGGGGCCGGGGAGCTGTTTTTT. This sequence encodes CASSLSAGAGELFF.

The chain carries TRBV6-4 and TRBJ2-3, with 9 bases lining up with TRBD2. The junction had 3 bases not matched to a gene; V was cut back by 2 bases and J by 0 bases. Germline-derived CDR1 and CDR2 are MRHNA and SNTAGT. This CDR3 comprises 16 residues. The CDR3 nucleotides are TGTGCCAGCAGTGACGGTAGCGGGGGTAGCACAGATACGCAGTATTTT. The encoded protein is CASSDGSGGSTDTQYF.

The chain links TRBV2 to TRBJ2-7; TRBD2 aligns across 9 bases. Losses at the gene ends were 3 bases for V and 6 bases for J; bases not matched to a gene: 15. The germline gives CDR1 SNHLY, CDR2 FYNNEI. The CDR3 loop spans 17 amino acids. CDR3 nucleotide sequence: TGTGCCAGCAGTGACCTTAGTGGAGCGGGGGGCCTCGCCGAGCAGTACTTC. It encodes CASSDLSGAGGLAEQYF.

This chain connects TRBV29-1 to TRBJ2-3; the D gene is possibly TRBD1 (6 bases). Trimming stripped 4 bases from V and 5 bases from J, with 13 bases between. CDR1 and CDR2 from the germline V gene are SQVTM and ANQGSEA. The length of the CDR3 is 13 residues. The CDR3 loop is CSVAGTKKDTQYF. CDR3 bases: TGCAGCGTTGCCGGGACAAAAAAAGATACGCAGTATTTT.

The count of this clone is one. This chain uses TRBV9 with TRBJ2-3, with 9 bases that match TRBD2. The V segment lost 3 bases and the J segment 6 bases; nucleotides outside the gene matches: 5. Germline loops: CDR1 SGDLS, CDR2 YYNGEE. The CDR3 length is 14 residues. The CDR3 DNA is TGTGCCAGCAGCGCGGGACTAGCAACCGATACGCAGTATTTT. Amino acid sequence: CASSAGLATDTQYF.

V is TRBV9 and J is TRBJ2-7, with D perhaps TRBD2 (6 bases). Trimming pared 0 bases from V and 0 bases from J, leaving 16 bases between. CDR3 length: 17 residues. The germline gives CDR1 SGDLS, CDR2 YYNGEE. DNA of the CDR3: TGTGCCAGCAGCGTAGAAGGTGCGGGAATACTCTCCTACGAGCAGTACTTC. Translated: CASSVEGAGILSYEQYF.

V and J are TRBV3-1 (or the pseudogene TRBV3-2) and TRBJ1-4; D perhaps matches TRBD1 (6 bases). Looked up from germline, CDR1 is LGHDT and CDR2 is YNNKEL (reference sequence). This CDR3 is 13 amino acids long. The germline V and J ends were trimmed by 3 bases and 7 bases, with 9 bases remaining between them. CDR3 protein: CASSQKGGEKLFF. The CDR3 nucleotides read TGTGCCAGCAGCCAGAAAGGGGGTGAAAAACTGTTTTTT.

This rearrangement joins TRBV27 to TRBJ2-3; the D gene is possibly TRBD2 (6 bases). Trimming cost V 6 bases and J 4 bases, with 17 bases left between them. In germline, CDR1 is MNHEY, CDR2 SMNVEV (reference sequence). The CDR3 covers 15 residues. In DNA, the CDR3 is TGTGCCAGCAGCATCCAATTCGGGAGAGCAGATACGCAGTATTTT. Protein sequence: CASSIQFGRADTQYF.

The V call is TRBV10-3, the J call TRBJ2-5, with D perhaps matching TRBD2 (5 bases). Between the trimmed V and J ends, which lost 2 bases and 2 bases, there was a span of 9 bases. The CDR3 contains 14 residues. CDR1 and CDR2 from the germline V gene are ENHRY and SYGVKD. The CDR3 DNA sequence: TGTGCCATCAGTGAGCGCCCGGGGCAAGAGACCCAGTACTTC. Protein product: CAISERPGQETQYF.

J is TRBJ1-1 and V is TRBV28; 9 bases are a match to TRBD1. Germline CDR1 is MDHEN and CDR2 is SYDVKM. This CDR3 has 13 residues. Trimming took 6 bases from V and 13 from J; bases not matched to a gene: 12. DNA for the CDR3: TGTGCCAGCAGACAAAGGACAGGGGCACGGGGTTTCTTT. The encoded protein is CASRQRTGARGFF. Full variable domain (rest looked up from reference TRBV28 and TRBJ1-1): DVKVTQSSRYLVKRTGEKVFLECVQDMDHENMFWYRQDPGLGLRLIYFSYDVKMKEKGDIPEGYSVSREKKERFSLILESASTNQTSMYLCASRQRTGARGFFGQGTRLTVV.

This clone has a handful of counts. This chain uses TRBV19 with TRBJ2-7, with 9 bases aligning to TRBD1. Germline CDR1 LNHDA, CDR2 SQIVND (reference sequence). The CDR3 spans 14 residues. Unmatched junction bases numbered 4, after V lost 5 bases and J lost 2 bases. CDR3 sequence reads: CASSPGTGPYEQYF. Here the CDR3 DNA reads TGTGCCAGTAGTCCCGGGACAGGGCCCTACGAGCAGTACTTC.

V gene TRBV7-9 combines with J gene TRBJ2-1; 7 positions match TRBD2. Looked up from germline, CDR1 is SEHNR and CDR2 is FQNEAQ (reference sequence). V gave up 0 bases and J gave up 6 bases; unmatched junction bases: 8. The CDR3 extends over 16 amino acids. The CDR3 is CASSLADHRGVNEQFF. The CDR3, as DNA: TGTGCCAGCAGCTTAGCGGACCATCGGGGGGTCAATGAGCAGTTCTTC. The entire variable domain, with the rest obtained from reference TRBV7-9 and TRBJ2-1, is as follows: DTGVSQNPRHKITKRGQNVTFRCDPISEHNRLYWYRQTLGQGPEFLTYFQNEAQLEKSRLLSDRFSAERPKGSFSTLEIQRTEQGDSAMYLCASSLADHRGVNEQFFGPGTRLTVL.

The chain joins TRBV28 to TRBJ1-5, with D possibly being TRBD1 (6 bases). The CDR3 sequence is 14 residues long. V dropped 3 bases and J dropped 7 bases, with 13 bases sitting between them. Germline V gene sequence: CDR1 MDHEN, CDR2 SYDVKM. The CDR3 sequence is CASSLEGGGQPQHF. DNA for the CDR3: TGTGCCAGCAGTTTGGAGGGGGGGGGACAGCCCCAGCATTTT.

The CDR3 sequence is CSVDFRSEQFF. The CDR3 DNA follows: TGCAGCGTTGATTTCCGGAGTGAGCAGTTCTTC. This chain joins TRBV29-1 and TRBJ2-1; D is undetermined. Germline assignment: CDR1 SQVTM and CDR2 ANQGSEA. Trimming took off 3 bases at V and 9 bases at J, with 9 bases between the two ends. The CDR3 length is 11 residues.

CDR3: CATSRVQRGYQETQYF. In DNA form, the CDR3 reads TGTGCCACCAGCAGAGTGCAGCGGGGATACCAAGAGACCCAGTACTTC. The chain uses TRBV15 and TRBJ2-5; 7 bases are shared with TRBD2. Trimming at V came to 1 base and at J to 0 bases, leaving 5 bases not matched to a gene. The CDR3 runs 16 residues. CDR1 is LNHNV, CDR2 YYDKDF, per germline (reference sequence). Full variable domain (rest looked up from reference TRBV15 and TRBJ2-5): DAMVIQNPRYQVTQFGKPVTLSCSQTLNHNVMYWYQQKSSQAPKLLFHYYDKDFNNEADTPDNFQSRRPNTSFCFLDIRSPGLGDTAMYLCATSRVQRGYQETQYFGPGTRLLVL.

The rearrangement links TRBV14 to TRBJ2-2, with D possibly TRBD2 on 5 matching bases. This CDR3 has 17 amino acids. CDR1 and CDR2 from the germline V gene are SGHDN and FVKESK. Trimming pared 0 bases from V and 4 bases from J, leaving 15 bases between. CDR3 amino acids: CASSQDWLTRTTGELFF. CDR3 DNA sequence: TGTGCCAGCAGCCAAGATTGGCTAACTAGGACCACCGGGGAGCTGTTTTTT.

This chain connects TRBV6-5 to TRBJ1-6; 7 bases fit TRBD1. The CDR3 has 16 amino acids. The V gene's germline CDR1 is MNHEY and CDR2 SVGAGI. V shed 3 bases and J 5 bases; nucleotides not matched to a gene: 7. CDR3 sequence: CASSYRGRGHNSPLHF. The CDR3 nucleotides are TGTGCCAGCAGTTATCGCGGGAGGGGGCATAATTCACCCCTCCACTTT.

The chain uses TRBV5-6 and TRBJ1-1; perhaps TRBD1 as D (5 bases). Germline lookup yields CDR1 SGHDT and CDR2 YYEEEE. This CDR3 contains 17 residues. V was shortened by 0 bases and J by 2 bases, with 17 bases between the two germline ends. The CDR3 loop reads CASSLDRGFPRNTEAFF. The CDR3 nucleotides are TGTGCCAGCAGCTTGGATAGGGGATTTCCACGCAACACTGAAGCTTTCTTT.

The chain joins TRBV7-2 to TRBJ1-3; 9 bases fit TRBD1. The CDR3 totals 15 residues. In germline, CDR1 is SGHTA, CDR2 FQGNSA. Unmatched junction bases numbered 7, after V lost 6 bases and J lost 4 bases. This chain's CDR3 is CASRRDRGTGNTIYF. CDR3 nucleotide sequence: TGTGCCAGCAGAAGAGACAGGGGGACCGGAAACACCATATATTTT.

The V gene is TRBV7-2, the J gene TRBJ1-2, with 10 nucleotides matching TRBD1. V lost 5 bases, J lost 10 bases, and 4 bases stayed unmatched. Germline V gives CDR1 SGHTA, CDR2 FQGNSA. The CDR3 is made up of 12 amino acids. The CDR3 protein is CASSLDRGDYTF. The DNA for the CDR3 is TGTGCCAGCAGCCTGGACAGGGGGGACTACACCTTC.